This T cell receptor (beta chain) was retrieved from a study of response to subunit inactivated influenza vaccine. The CDR3 has 15 residues. CDR1 and CDR2 (germline): SGHAT, FQNNGV. Trimming pared 1 base from V and 5 bases from J, leaving 14 bases between. TCRdb analysed the RT-PCR reads with MiXCR anew, one entry per CDR3 protein. The sample lists around 520,000 distinct CDR3 sequences, about 25% occurring once. The gene calls are TRBV11-2 and TRBJ1-1, with D hard to call. The sample in question was CD4+ T cells sorted from PBMCs, obtained 5 days after vaccination. The sequence came from a man aged 50 to 60 who received an inactivated influenza vaccine. The chain's CDR3 is CASSLVSGRRTEAFF. The CDR3, as DNA: TGTGCCAGCAGCTTAGTTTCCGGGCGGCGGACTGAAGCTTTCTTT.